One and the same sample provided the 29 T cell receptor beta chains below, sequenced in a study of blood T cell repertoires in COVID-19. This table comes from immunoSEQ multiplex PCR, and its TCRdb copy is limited to in-frame clones, with some not included. The sample includes 25,000 to 40,000 clones, 75% to 90% of them seen just once. The sample consisted of peripheral blood. The receptors stem from a human donor in a cohort sampled during active COVID-19.

This clone was recorded once. This sequence joins TRBV5-1 and TRBJ2-1; D call uncertain. The CDR3 is made up of 14 amino acids. V was cut by 0 bases and J by 4 bases, with 8 bases left in between. Germline values: CDR1 SGHRS, CDR2 YFSETQ. The CDR3 DNA reads as TGCGCCAGCAGCTTGGTGGCGGCTTACAATGAGCAGTTCTTC. As protein: CASSLVAAYNEQFF.

The chain combines TRBV6-5 with TRBJ2-3; TRBD1 matches at 7 bases. CDR1 and CDR2 from the germline V gene are MNHEY and SVGAGI. The CDR3 covers 13 residues. After removal of 6 bases from V and 3 bases from J, the junction contained 3 bases not matched to a gene. The CDR3 region has the DNA TGTGCCAGCAGATACAGGGGTACAGATACGCAGTATTTT. Protein: CASRYRGTDTQYF.

The V gene is TRBV5-4, the J gene TRBJ1-1; no firm D call. Between the trimmed V and J ends, which lost 1 base and 1 base, there was a span of 5 bases. There are 13 residues in the CDR3. Germline values: CDR1 SGHNT, CDR2 YYREEE (reference sequence). In DNA form, the CDR3 reads TGTGCCAGCAGCTTGACACCGAACACTGAAGCTTTCTTT. Its translation is CASSLTPNTEAFF.

This sequence joins TRBV27 and TRBJ2-1; 9 positions agree with TRBD2. The CDR3 extends over 20 amino acids. Germline CDR1 reads MNHEY; CDR2 reads SMNVEV (reference sequence). V shed 6 bases, J shed 0 bases, and the junction held 18 bases outside the gene matches. In DNA, the CDR3 is TGTGCCAGCAGGCCTAGGTGGACTAGCGAACACAAGAGCTCCTACAATGAGCAGTTCTTC. Its translation: CASRPRWTSEHKSSYNEQFF.

The CDR3: CASSGQGVEQYF. The CDR3 nucleotides are TGTGCCAGCAGCGGGCAGGGTGTCGAGCAGTACTTC. This chain links TRBV7-9 with TRBJ2-7; D is possibly TRBD1 (5 bases). With 5 bases removed from V and 6 bases from J, the gap between germline ends came to 11 bases. The germline CDR1 and CDR2 sequences are SEHNR and FQNEAQ (reference sequence). This CDR3 contains 12 residues.

The chain employs TRBV14 and TRBJ2-3, with TRBD1 matching over 7 bases. Germline V gene lookup returns CDR1 SGHDN and CDR2 FVKESK. V lost 4 bases, J lost 7 bases, and 8 bases stayed unmatched. This CDR3 contains 14 residues. The CDR3 DNA reads TGTGCCAGCAGCCCTTGGACAGGTGGGAATACGCAGTATTTT. This translates into CASSPWTGGNTQYF.

The CDR3 DNA reads TGCGCCAGCAGCTTGACAAGAGAGACCCAGTACTTC. This gives the protein CASSLTRETQYF. This chain links TRBV5-1 with TRBJ2-5; D ambiguous. The CDR3 contains 12 residues. Germline V gene lookup returns CDR1 SGHRS and CDR2 YFSETQ. V lost 1 base to trimming and J lost 4 bases, with 5 bases between them.

This clone appeared a few times. This chain connects TRBV4-1 to TRBJ2-4; 9 nucleotides agree with TRBD1. The CDR3 length is 17 residues. V shed 4 bases, J shed 8 bases, and the junction held 15 bases outside the gene matches. In germline, CDR1 is MGHRA, CDR2 YSYEKL. The CDR3 nucleotides read TGCGCCAGCAGCCGAGCTCTGACAGGGGGGTTCTCAGACATTCAGTACTTC. This sequence encodes CASSRALTGGFSDIQYF.

The V and J genes are TRBV27 and TRBJ2-5; 7 positions match TRBD1. The CDR3 covers 14 residues. V lost 5 bases, J lost 4 bases, and 7 bases stayed unmatched. Germline V gene sequence: CDR1 MNHEY, CDR2 SMNVEV (reference sequence). The CDR3 loop is CASSLRRDRETQYF. The DNA of the CDR3 is TGTGCCAGCAGTCTAAGAAGGGACAGAGAGACCCAGTACTTC.

This clone was seen more than once but under ten times. The chain joins TRBV30 to TRBJ1-2, with TRBD1 matching over 7 bases. In germline, CDR1 is GTSNPN, CDR2 SVGIG (reference sequence). This CDR3 spans 14 amino acids. J was trimmed by 4 bases and V by 0 bases; bases with no gene match: 5. The CDR3 spells CAWSVLGTVYGYTF. As DNA, the CDR3 is TGTGCCTGGAGTGTACTAGGGACAGTCTATGGCTACACCTTC.

The chain couples TRBV5-5 to TRBJ1-4; the match to TRBD1 covers 7 bases. The V gene end was trimmed by 0 bases and the J gene end by 7 bases; junction bases not matched to a gene: 6. The CDR3 runs to 15 residues. In germline, CDR1 is SGHKS, CDR2 YYEKEE (reference sequence). The CDR3 sequence: CASSLAQGVGEKLFF. DNA of the CDR3: TGTGCCAGCAGCTTGGCCCAGGGGGTGGGTGAAAAACTGTTTTTT.

This rearrangement joins TRBV7-8 to TRBJ1-3; maybe TRBD1 (6 bases). This CDR3 is 15 amino acids long. Germline loops: CDR1 SGHVS, CDR2 FQNEAQ. The germline V and J ends were trimmed by 5 bases and 0 bases, with 11 bases remaining between them. The CDR3 region is CASSPGTHSGNTIYF. The CDR3 coding sequence is TGTGCCAGCAGCCCCGGGACACACTCTGGAAACACCATATATTTT.

The rearrangement uses TRBV19 and TRBJ2-6, with TRBD1 identical over 7 bases. Losses at the gene ends were 8 bases for V and 0 bases for J; bases not matched to a gene: 10. The length of the CDR3 is 17 residues. In germline, CDR1 is LNHDA, CDR2 SQIVND (reference sequence). The CDR3 loop reads CASDQRTGLSGANVLTF. The CDR3 bases are TGTGCCAGTGACCAGAGGACAGGCCTCTCTGGGGCCAACGTCCTGACTTTC.

J is TRBJ1-5 and V is TRBV7-8, with 8 nucleotides matching TRBD1. Germline V lookup: CDR1 SGHVS, CDR2 FQNEAQ. The CDR3 is made up of 16 amino acids. J was trimmed by 5 bases and V by 4 bases; bases with no gene match: 10. CDR3 in DNA: TGTGCCAGCAGCTCTACAGGGGGACATGGCGATCAGCCCCAGCATTTT. This codes for CASSSTGGHGDQPQHF.

This clone was detected a few times. In DNA form, the CDR3 reads TGCGCCACCAAGGACGGGGAGAACACTGAAGCTTTCTTT. As protein: CATKDGENTEAFF. The V and J genes are TRBV5-1 and TRBJ1-1; D ambiguous. The germline V gene has CDR1 SGHRS and CDR2 YFSETQ. The CDR3 has 13 residues. The V gene lost 9 bases and the J gene lost 1 base, with 13 bases spanning the gap.

Here the CDR3 reads CASSSPDRSSYEQYF. DNA of the CDR3: TGTGCCAGCAGCTCTCCCGACAGGAGCTCCTACGAGCAGTACTTC. The chain joins TRBV11-2 to TRBJ2-7, with D tentatively TRBD1 (6 bases). The V and J ends lost 4 bases and 0 bases respectively, with 13 bases between them. The CDR3 is 15 amino acids. Germline lookup yields CDR1 SGHAT and CDR2 FQNNGV.

The chain combines TRBV4-1 with TRBJ2-1; the match to TRBD2 covers 8 bases. Germline assignment: CDR1 MGHRA and CDR2 YSYEKL. The CDR3 contains 17 residues. Trimming cost V 2 bases and J 9 bases; bases outside gene matches: 15. CDR3 in DNA: TGCGCCAGCAGCCAATTATTTTTAGCGGGGTGGGGCGGTGAGCAGTTCTTC. Its translation is CASSQLFLAGWGGEQFF.

The V and J genes are TRBV2 and TRBJ1-2; TRBD1 aligns across 8 bases. Germline CDR1 and CDR2: SNHLY and FYNNEI. CDR3 length: 15 amino acids. V shed 5 bases, J shed 7 bases, and the junction held 12 bases outside the gene matches. Here the CDR3 reads CASSRTRGGTGGYTF. Written as DNA, the CDR3 is TGTGCCAGCAGTCGAACCAGGGGGGGGACAGGTGGCTACACCTTC.

To note about this clone: Sequence at one end of the junction differs from germline and may be a read error. DNA for the CDR3: TGTGCCAGCAGTGTAGGGACAGGGGGTCCCTCGTACTTC. Protein product: CASSVGTGGPSYF. V gene TRBV9 combines with J gene TRBJ2-7, with TRBD1 identical over 11 bases. This CDR3 has 13 amino acids. Looked up from germline, CDR1 is SGDLS and CDR2 is YYNGEE.

This clone was observed a single time. J is TRBJ2-7 and V is TRBV28; 9 bases line up with TRBD1. The CDR3 is 15 residues long. Germline V lookup: CDR1 MDHEN, CDR2 SYDVKM. The ends lost 9 bases at V and 1 base at J; junction bases unmatched: 10. CDR3 protein: CASAIRDRVSYEQYF. The DNA of the CDR3 is TGTGCCAGTGCCATCCGGGACAGGGTATCCTACGAGCAGTACTTC.

The chain carries TRBV5-6 and TRBJ2-1, with D possibly being TRBD1 (5 bases). V lost 4 bases and J lost 9, with 14 bases in between. Looked up from germline, CDR1 is SGHDT and CDR2 is YYEEEE. The CDR3 runs 13 residues. CDR3 nucleotides: TGTGCCAGCAGCCCGACAGATTTTGGTGAGCAGTTCTTC. This translates into CASSPTDFGEQFF.

This rearrangement joins TRBV11-2 to TRBJ2-3; 11 nucleotides line up with TRBD1. Per germline, CDR1 SGHAT and CDR2 FQNNGV. V lost 4 bases and J lost 5; bases outside the gene matches: 8. The CDR3 is made up of 16 amino acids. In DNA, the CDR3 is TGTGCCAGCAGCTCTGGACAGGGGGCGGTGGGAGATACGCAGTATTTT. Residues: CASSSGQGAVGDTQYF.

The rearrangement uses TRBV2 and TRBJ2-1; 15 bases are shared with TRBD2. Per the germline V gene, CDR1 is SNHLY and CDR2 is FYNNEI. With 5 bases clipped from V and 3 bases from J, the junction kept 17 bases outside the gene matches. The CDR3 extends over 21 amino acids. CDR3 coding DNA: TGTGCCAGCAGTCCCGGGACAGGGGGCGCGGGACTAGCGGGAGGCTACAATGAGCAGTTCTTC. This sequence encodes CASSPGTGGAGLAGGYNEQFF. The full variable domain, in which reference TRBV2 and TRBJ2-1 provide the parts outside the CDR3, is EPEVTQTPSHQVTQMGQEVILRCVPISNHLYFYWYRQILGQKVEFLVSFYNNEISEKSEIFDDQFSVERPDGSNFTLKIRSTKLEDSAMYFCASSPGTGGAGLAGGYNEQFFGPGTRLTVL.

The chain combines TRBV7-3 with TRBJ2-5, with a weak D call TRBD2 (6 bases). CDR3 length equals 13 residues. Trimming pared 5 bases from V and 4 bases from J, leaving 11 bases between. Germline CDR1 and CDR2: SGHTA and FQGTGA. The CDR3, as DNA: TGTGCCAGCAGCCAACTGGGGGGAGAGACCCAGTACTTC. This encodes CASSQLGGETQYF. Looking up the rest from reference TRBV7-3 and TRBJ2-5 gives the full variable domain: GAGVSQTPSNKVTEKGKYVELRCDPISGHTALYWYRQSLGQGPEFLIYFQGTGAADDSGLPNDRFFAVRPEGSVSTLKIQRTERGDSAVYLCASSQLGGETQYFGPGTRLLVL.

This rearrangement joins TRBV6-2 or TRBV6-3 to TRBJ1-5; 7 nucleotides align to TRBD1. The CDR3 is 14 residues long. In germline, CDR1 is MNHEY, CDR2 SVGEGT. The junction had 6 bases not matched to a gene; V was cut back by 6 bases and J by 4 bases. The CDR3 nucleotides are TGTGCCAGCAGCCCGGGACAGAGAAATCAGCCCCAGCATTTT. Its protein product is CASSPGQRNQPQHF.

The J gene is TRBJ2-5, the V gene TRBV5-4, with a tentative D call TRBD2 (5 bases). The CDR3 contains 15 residues. V was trimmed by 2 bases and J by 0 bases, leaving 11 bases between them. CDR1 and CDR2 from the germline V gene are SGHNT and YYREEE (reference sequence). In nucleotides, the CDR3 is TGTGCCAGCAGCTTCGGAGGCCCGTACCAAGAGACCCAGTACTTC. Amino acids: CASSFGGPYQETQYF.

The rearrangement joins TRBV5-1 to TRBJ1-3; D not certain. Germline-derived CDR1 and CDR2 are SGHRS and YFSETQ. The ends were cut back, 0 bases at V and 2 bases at J, with 6 bases in the middle. The CDR3 has 14 residues. CDR3 bases: TGCGCCAGCAGCTTGGGGAGGGCTGGAAACACCATATATTTT. As protein: CASSLGRAGNTIYF.

The chain joins TRBV5-5 to TRBJ2-7; tentatively, D is TRBD2 (5 bases). The CDR3 contains 11 residues. Trimming pared 7 bases from V and 3 bases from J, leaving 8 bases between. The V gene's germline CDR1 is SGHKS and CDR2 YYEKEE (reference sequence). The CDR3 is CASVSGYEQYF. In nucleotides, the CDR3 is TGTGCCAGCGTGAGCGGCTACGAGCAGTACTTC.

The chain uses TRBV29-1 and TRBJ1-2; D might be TRBD1 (5 bases). V was cut by 6 bases and J by 4 bases, with 12 bases left in between. CDR3 size: 12 residues. Germline values: CDR1 SQVTM, CDR2 ANQGSEA. The CDR3 region has the DNA TGCAGCGTCCGACAGAGCTCCTATGGCTACACCTTC. This codes for CSVRQSSYGYTF.